Below, 19 T cell receptor beta chains from the same sample are listed, as sequenced in a study of T cells in Graves' hyperthyroidism and ophthalmopathy. Using RNA transcripts as the source, TCR beta CDR3 regions were amplified. A first-round RT-PCR of the TCR CDR3 used the HTBI primer set. MiXCR, run by TCRdb on the multiplex PCR reads, gives a single entry per CDR3 protein. The profile shows roughly 700,000 distinct CDR3 sequences, around a third of them singletons. The sample consisted of blood. These receptors all stem from a woman aged 35 to 49 with Graves' hyperthyroidism.

This clonotype was counted only a few times. This chain links TRBV12-3 or TRBV12-4 with TRBJ2-7, with D possibly being TRBD2 (6 bases). Trimming left V 2 bases short and J 3 bases short, with 14 bases between. CDR3 length: 15 residues. The CDR3 DNA follows: TGTGCCAGCAGTTTATCGGAGGGGTCCTACTACGAGCAGTACTTC. Amino acid sequence: CASSLSEGSYYEQYF.

This clonotype has ten or more counts. The chain is built from TRBV7-8 and TRBJ2-7; D tentatively fits TRBD1 or TRBD2 (5 bases each). This CDR3 region has 13 residues. With 5 bases removed from V and 3 bases from J, the gap between germline ends came to 11 bases. Germline V lookup: CDR1 SGHVS, CDR2 FQNEAQ. The CDR3 loop reads CASSPGPNYEQYF. Here the CDR3 DNA reads TGTGCCAGCAGCCCGGGACCGAACTACGAGCAGTACTTC. The variable domain in full, with the rest retrieved from reference TRBV7-8 and TRBJ2-7, is GAGVSQSPRYKVAKRGQDVALRCDPISGHVSLFWYQQALGQGPEFLTYFQNEAQLDKSGLPSDRFFAERPEGSVSTLKIQRTQQEDSAVYLCASSPGPNYEQYFGPGTRLTVT.

This clonotype was counted between two and nine times. This chain links TRBV24-1 with TRBJ1-5; no reliable D call. Trimming removed 7 bases at V and 7 bases at J, with 13 bases between. The CDR3 covers 13 residues. Germline V gene sequence: CDR1 KGHDR, CDR2 SFDVKD. CDR3 DNA sequence: TGTGCCACCAGCAAGGACTTGTGGCAGCCCCAGCATTTT. Translated, it gives CATSKDLWQPQHF.

The chain has TRBV28 and TRBJ2-5, with D maybe TRBD2 (6 bases). V lost 4 bases and J lost 5, with 17 bases in between. Germline V gene data show CDR1 as MDHEN and CDR2 as SYDVKM. The CDR3 sequence is 15 residues long. In DNA form, the CDR3 reads TGTGCCAGCAGTTCCCAGGAGGGAGTCGCGGAGACCCAGTACTTC. As protein: CASSSQEGVAETQYF.

This clonotype occurred a few times. The chain couples TRBV25-1 to TRBJ2-5, with D possibly TRBD1 on 6 matching bases. The germline gives CDR1 MGHDK, CDR2 SYGVNS. V lost 4 bases to trimming and J lost 2 bases, with 11 bases between them. The CDR3 loop spans 14 amino acids. CDR3: CASSAIQGQETQYF. CDR3 nucleotides: TGTGCCAGCAGTGCGATACAGGGACAAGAGACCCAGTACTTC.

V and J are TRBV19 and TRBJ2-7; tentative D call: TRBD1 (6 bases). CDR3 size: 13 residues. V was cut by 4 bases and J by 3 bases, with 10 bases left in between. Germline CDR1 reads LNHDA; CDR2 reads SQIVND (reference sequence). The CDR3 nucleotides are TGTGCCAGTAGTACAACAGGGTTCTACGAGCAGTACTTC. This encodes CASSTTGFYEQYF.

This clonotype was seen a handful of times. The chain combines TRBV3-1 with TRBJ1-3; D not certain. CDR1 is LGHDT, CDR2 YNNKEL, per germline (reference sequence). Deletions cut 1 base from V and 2 bases from J, with 9 bases between. CDR3 length equals 15 residues. CDR3 bases: TGTGCCAGCAGCCAAGTTCGCAGGCCTGGAAACACCATATATTTT. The encoded protein is CASSQVRRPGNTIYF.

In this sample, this clonotype turned up a few times. The chain combines TRBV5-4 with TRBJ1-6; no reliable D call. Trimming stripped 5 bases from V and 10 bases from J, with 16 bases between. The CDR3 totals 14 residues. Germline V gene data show CDR1 as SGHNT and CDR2 as YYREEE (reference sequence). The CDR3 is CASRIENVGSPLHF. In DNA, the CDR3 is TGTGCCAGCAGAATCGAGAATGTGGGATCACCCCTCCACTTT. Full variable domain (outside the CDR3, taken from reference TRBV5-4 and TRBJ1-6): ETGVTQSPTHLIKTRGQQVTLRCSSQSGHNTVSWYQQALGQGPQFIFQYYREEENGRGNFPPRFSGLQFPNYSSELNVNALELDDSALYLCASRIENVGSPLHFGNGTRLTVT.

The V gene is TRBV20-1, the J gene TRBJ2-7; D perhaps matches TRBD1 (6 bases). The germline V and J ends were trimmed by 0 bases and 6 bases, with 15 bases remaining between them. The V gene's germline CDR1 is DFQATT and CDR2 SNEGSKA (reference sequence). The CDR3 length is 14 residues. The CDR3 DNA follows: TGCAGTGCTAGAGATGGGGGCCCTCTTTCCGAGCAGTACTTC. Translated: CSARDGGPLSEQYF.

V gene TRBV2 combines with J gene TRBJ2-3, with D possibly being TRBD2 (5 bases). Germline V CDR1 and CDR2: SNHLY, FYNNEI. This CDR3 comprises 12 residues. Deletions cut 3 bases from V and 8 bases from J, with 9 bases between. CDR3 in DNA: TGTGCCAGCAGTGACTGGCTAGCTACGCAGTATTTT. Translating it yields CASSDWLATQYF.

This clonotype has a count of ten or more. This chain links TRBV7-2 with TRBJ1-5; perhaps TRBD1 as D (5 bases). Germline V lookup: CDR1 SGHTA, CDR2 FQGNSA. Trimming stripped 4 bases from V and 5 bases from J, with 15 bases between. CDR3 length: 15 residues. CDR3: CASSSNQGGDQPQHF. DNA of the CDR3: TGTGCCAGCAGCTCGAATCAGGGAGGGGATCAGCCCCAGCATTTT.

V and J are TRBV15 and TRBJ1-5; 7 bases map to TRBD1. V lost 3 bases and J lost 2; bases outside the gene matches: 4. The germline V gene encodes CDR1 LNHNV and CDR2 YYDKDF (reference sequence). The CDR3 loop spans 15 amino acids. Written as DNA, the CDR3 is TGTGCCACCAGCAGTAGCGACAGGGGCAATCAGCCCCAGCATTTT. It codes for CATSSSDRGNQPQHF.

This chain joins TRBV7-2 and TRBJ1-1; D not certain. The germline V gene encodes CDR1 SGHTA and CDR2 FQGNSA. CDR3 length: 14 amino acids. V was shortened by 5 bases and J by 7 bases, with 17 bases between the two germline ends. CDR3 region: CASSQDRIPGEAFF. Written as DNA, the CDR3 is TGTGCCAGCAGCCAAGATCGGATTCCGGGTGAAGCTTTCTTT.

In this sample, this clonotype turned up many times. Its ends do not fully match the called genes, so a read error is possible. The rearrangement joins TRBV4-2 to TRBJ1-2, with D perhaps matching TRBD1 (5 bases). This CDR3 contains 11 residues. Germline loops: CDR1 LGHNA, CDR2 YNFKEQ. In nucleotides, the CDR3 is TGTGCCAGCAGCCAAGAAGACAGACCTGCCTTC. Amino acids: CASSQEDRPAF.

This clonotype was seen many times. The V and J genes are TRBV13 and TRBJ1-3; no clear D. V was shortened by 1 base and J by 8 bases, with 6 bases between the two germline ends. Germline CDR1 reads PRHDT; CDR2 reads FYEKMQ (reference sequence). This CDR3 region has 12 residues. CDR3 amino acids: CASSLDPDTIYF. The CDR3 bases are TGTGCCAGCAGCTTAGATCCGGACACCATATATTTT.

This clonotype was seen only a few times. The chain couples TRBV7-2 to TRBJ2-7; the match to TRBD1 covers 8 bases. This CDR3 is 15 amino acids long. Germline assignment: CDR1 SGHTA and CDR2 FQGNSA. V shed 5 bases and J 4 bases; nucleotides not matched to a gene: 10. The CDR3 DNA reads as TGTGCCAGCAGCCCCAAAAGGGACAGGATATACGAGCAGTACTTC. This codes for CASSPKRDRIYEQYF.

This clonotype appeared many times. The chain couples TRBV19 to TRBJ2-7, with D unclear. The CDR3 length is 15 residues. Germline CDR1 is LNHDA and CDR2 is SQIVND (reference sequence). With 0 bases removed from V and 5 bases from J, the gap between germline ends came to 14 bases. This CDR3 reads CASSIDPGRIDEQYF. CDR3 DNA sequence: TGTGCCAGTAGTATAGACCCGGGTCGCATCGACGAGCAGTACTTC. The full variable domain, its missing parts supplied by reference TRBV19 and TRBJ2-7, is DGGITQSPKYLFRKEGQNVTLSCEQNLNHDAMYWYRQDPGQGLRLIYYSQIVNDFQKGDIAEGYSVSREKKESFPLTVTSAQKNPTAFYLCASSIDPGRIDEQYFGPGTRLTVT.

In this sample, this clonotype turned up many times. The chain carries TRBV5-1 and TRBJ1-1, with TRBD1 as a possible D gene (5 bases). The CDR3 sequence is 14 residues long. Germline-derived CDR1 and CDR2 are SGHRS and YFSETQ. With 4 bases removed from V and 2 bases from J, the gap between germline ends came to 12 bases. The CDR3 reads CASSTIQGNTEAFF. CDR3 bases: TGCGCCAGCAGCACAATCCAGGGTAACACTGAAGCTTTCTTT.

The chain uses TRBV2 and TRBJ2-2, with 9 bases identical to TRBD1. The CDR3 extends over 15 amino acids. Trimming cost V 5 bases and J 5 bases; bases outside gene matches: 6. From germline, CDR1 is SNHLY and CDR2 FYNNEI. The CDR3 spells CASSSGQGVTGELFF. Written as DNA, the CDR3 is TGTGCCAGCAGTTCGGGACAGGGTGTGACCGGGGAGCTGTTTTTT. The full variable domain, its missing parts supplied by reference TRBV2 and TRBJ2-2, is EPEVTQTPSHQVTQMGQEVILRCVPISNHLYFYWYRQILGQKVEFLVSFYNNEISEKSEIFDDQFSVERPDGSNFTLKIRSTKLEDSAMYFCASSSGQGVTGELFFGEGSRLTVL.